The 18 T cell receptor beta chains in this list originate from one sample, sequenced in a study of Graves' ophthalmopathy and Graves' hyperthyroidism. TCR beta CDR3 regions were amplified from RNA transcripts. RT-PCR with HTBI primers came first, then second-round multiplex PCR. TCRdb re-called the multiplex PCR reads through MiXCR, storing one row per CDR3 protein. The sample comprises over a million distinct CDR3 sequences, around a third of which are singletons, and 11% rests with the top ten. The sample consisted of peripheral blood or thyroid tissue (not recorded which). These receptors were collected from an adult man with Graves' hyperthyroidism.

On this clonotype: A much larger clone lies a single base off, so this may be a read error. CDR3 nucleotide sequence: TGTGCCAGCAGCCCACAGGGTGCCCACTCCTACGAGCAGTACTTC. Residues: CASSPQGAHSYEQYF. The chain has TRBV7-9 and TRBJ2-7; D possibly corresponds to TRBD1 (6 bases). This CDR3 has 15 amino acids. V was trimmed by 5 bases and J by 0 bases, leaving 14 bases between them. Per germline, CDR1 SEHNR and CDR2 FQNEAQ (reference sequence).

The V call is TRBV9, the J call TRBJ1-1; unclear D gene. This CDR3 spans 14 amino acids. Germline assignment: CDR1 SGDLS and CDR2 YYNGEE. The ends were cut back, 2 bases at V and 4 bases at J, with 12 bases in the middle. The CDR3: CASSVAQDRTEAFF. The CDR3 nucleotides are TGTGCCAGCAGCGTCGCCCAGGACCGCACTGAAGCTTTCTTT.

Only a few counts were recorded for this clonotype. The chain recombines TRBV6-5 with TRBJ1-4; D perhaps matches TRBD1 (5 bases). CDR1 is MNHEY and CDR2 is SVGAGI in the germline V gene. The V end lost 8 bases, the J end lost 6 bases, and 19 bases lay between the germline ends. CDR3 length: 15 amino acids. This chain's CDR3 is CASSPGGRQDEKLFF. The CDR3 bases are TGTGCCAGCTCACCGGGGGGACGTCAGGATGAAAAACTGTTTTTT.

At least ten counts were recorded for this clonotype. The rearrangement links TRBV2 to TRBJ1-1; unclear D gene. Deletions cut 2 bases from V and 1 base from J, with 8 bases between. The V gene's germline CDR1 is SNHLY and CDR2 FYNNEI. This CDR3 spans 14 amino acids. CDR3 amino acids: CASSELAGNTEAFF. DNA of the CDR3: TGTGCCAGCAGTGAACTGGCAGGGAACACTGAAGCTTTCTTT.

The table lists this clonotype with many counts. The rearrangement uses TRBV29-1 and TRBJ2-7; no clear D gene. CDR1 is SQVTM and CDR2 is ANQGSEA in the germline V gene. Trimming pared 3 bases from V and 3 bases from J, leaving 3 bases between. The CDR3 consists of 10 residues. The CDR3 region is CSVDLYEQYF. CDR3 coding DNA: TGCAGCGTTGACCTCTACGAGCAGTACTTC.

The genes are TRBV12-3 or TRBV12-4 and TRBJ2-6; maybe TRBD1 (5 bases). The CDR3 length is 17 residues. The V end lost 3 bases, the J end lost 1 base, and 13 bases lay between the germline ends. The CDR3 region is CASSLAGLMSGANVLTF. The DNA of the CDR3 is TGTGCCAGCAGTTTGGCAGGGTTGATGTCTGGGGCCAACGTCCTGACTTTC.

This clonotype was seen at least ten times. As DNA, the CDR3 is TGTGCCAGCAGCCAAGACAGGGCCCTAAACTATGGCTACACCTTC. Its protein product is CASSQDRALNYGYTF. The J gene is TRBJ1-2, the V gene TRBV7-2; TRBD1 aligns across 7 bases. Germline V CDR1 and CDR2: SGHTA, FQGNSA. J lost 2 bases, V lost 5 bases, and 8 bases had no gene match. The CDR3 runs 15 residues.

The chain recombines TRBV7-2 with TRBJ1-3, with D uncertain. V lost 1 base and J 8 bases, leaving 18 bases between the germline ends. Germline CDR1 is SGHTA and CDR2 is FQGNSA. The CDR3 extends over 16 amino acids. The CDR3 DNA reads TGTGCCAGCAGCTTAGGGATAGGGAACTATGGCTACACCATATATTTT. This sequence encodes CASSLGIGNYGYTIYF.

This clonotype was detected ten times or more. The DNA of the CDR3 is TGTGCCAGCAGCCCCCCTTGGGGGTATGGGGCCAACGTCCTGACTTTC. This codes for CASSPPWGYGANVLTF. The rearrangement uses TRBV11-2 and TRBJ2-6; D may match TRBD1 or TRBD2 (5 bases each). Germline CDR1 is SGHAT and CDR2 is FQNNGV. V dropped 5 bases and J dropped 3 bases, with 14 bases sitting between them. The CDR3 runs to 16 residues.

This clonotype was found a few times. The chain recombines TRBV7-9 with TRBJ1-5; tentative D call: TRBD1 (6 bases). The CDR3 consists of 14 residues. The V end was cut by 5 bases, the J end by 3 bases, with 11 bases between. Germline loops: CDR1 SEHNR, CDR2 FQNEAQ (reference sequence). DNA for the CDR3: TGTGCCAGCAGCGCGGACAGACCCAATCAGCCCCAGCATTTT. It yields the protein CASSADRPNQPQHF.

This clonotype was detected once. A much larger clone differs from this one at a single base, so this may be a read error. This sequence joins TRBV20-1 and TRBJ1-2; D remains unclear. CDR3 length: 11 residues. Germline V lookup: CDR1 DFQATT, CDR2 SNEGSKA (reference sequence). V was shortened by 3 bases and J by 6 bases, with 8 bases between the two germline ends. The CDR3 DNA reads as TGCAGTGCTAGTGCTGTAGATGGCTACACCTTC. It encodes CSASAVDGYTF.

Concerning this clonotype: This may be a read error, as it is one base from a much larger clone. The genes are TRBV7-9 and TRBJ2-5, with D maybe TRBD1 (5 bases). The V gene's germline CDR1 is SEHNR and CDR2 FQNEAQ (reference sequence). The CDR3 is 14 residues long. V was cut by 11 bases and J by 1 base, with 17 bases left in between. CDR3 DNA sequence: TGTGCCGGCACCGAACTGGGGCCCCAAGAGACCCAGTACTTC. As protein: CAGTELGPQETQYF.

With regard to this clonotype: A much larger clone differs by one base, so this may be a read error. The chain recombines TRBV10-3 with TRBJ2-7; TRBD2 is a possible D gene (6 bases). CDR3 length: 13 amino acids. The ends were cut back, 10 bases at V and 7 bases at J, with 20 bases in the middle. CDR1 and CDR2 from the germline V gene are ENHRY and SYGVKD. CDR3 DNA sequence: TGTGCCACGAGGGGCGGGAATAAGGAGGAGCAGTACTTC. Translating it yields CATRGGNKEEQYF.

This clonotype appeared many times. CDR3 DNA: TGTGCCAGTAGCCCCGGACAGGTCCAGCCCCAGCATTTT. Protein: CASSPGQVQPQHF. This rearrangement joins TRBV19 to TRBJ1-5, with 7 nucleotides matching TRBD1. Germline V gene data show CDR1 as LNHDA and CDR2 as SQIVND (reference sequence). The CDR3 loop spans 13 amino acids. With V trimmed by 6 bases and J by 7 bases, 6 bases remained unmatched.

In this sample, this clonotype turned up many times. This chain links TRBV7-2 with TRBJ2-7; D is ambiguous. The V and J ends lost 5 bases and 3 bases respectively, with 20 bases between them. The length of the CDR3 is 16 residues. Germline V gene sequence: CDR1 SGHTA, CDR2 FQGNSA. The CDR3 loop is CASSPRARTLGYEQYF. The CDR3 DNA is TGTGCCAGCAGCCCAAGGGCACGGACCCTAGGCTACGAGCAGTACTTC.

This clonotype was seen ten or more times. The chain combines TRBV7-2 with TRBJ1-5; D is undetermined. Trimming removed 0 bases from V and 10 bases from J, with 7 bases in between. Germline V CDR1 and CDR2: SGHTA, FQGNSA. The CDR3 totals 12 residues. DNA for the CDR3: TGTGCCAGCAGCTTAGCCCCCTCCCCCCAGCATTTT. This translates into CASSLAPSPQHF.

Of note for this clonotype: A much larger clone differs from this one at a single base, so this may be a read error. CDR3 sequence (DNA): TGTGCCAGCAGCTTAGGCGTCACAGGGGGGGGCTATGGCTACACCTTC. It specifies CASSLGVTGGGYGYTF. The V gene is TRBV7-6, the J gene TRBJ1-2; 8 bases fit TRBD1. V lost 1 base and J lost 4; bases outside the gene matches: 8. Looked up from germline, CDR1 is SGHVS and CDR2 is FNYEAQ. The CDR3 spans 16 residues.

In this sample, this clonotype turned up many times. The chain recombines TRBV6-2 or TRBV6-3 with TRBJ1-2, with D perhaps TRBD1 (5 bases). The germline V gene encodes CDR1 MNHEY and CDR2 SVGEGT. The CDR3 is 13 residues long. Trimming left V 2 bases short and J 6 bases short, with 10 bases between. CDR3 amino acids: CASSYRQLDGYTF. For the CDR3, the DNA is TGTGCCAGCAGTTACCGACAGTTGGATGGCTACACCTTC.